This T cell receptor beta chain was sequenced in a study of PD-L1 blockade in urothelial cancer. Each PCR received spiked synthetic TCR analog templates. Only in-frame clones appear in the TCRdb table, and some are missing; sequencing was by immunoSEQ multiplex PCR. This table has roughly 46,000 clones, under 85% appearing once. The time point here: peripheral blood 6 weeks after treatment start. The receptor was derived from a man aged 45 to 65 with urothelial cancer. The sequencing used PBMCs, collected around atezolizumab (anti-PD-L1) treatment.

The CDR3 DNA sequence: TGTGCCAGCAGCTTGGGAGCGGGGGGGCCGAGAAATGAGCAGTTCTTC. Translation: CASSLGAGGPRNEQFF. The V and J genes are TRBV5-4 and TRBJ2-1, with TRBD2 matching 10 bases. Trimming removed 0 bases from V and 7 bases from J; junction bases left unmatched: 7. Germline CDR1 is SGHNT and CDR2 is YYREEE (reference sequence). The CDR3 totals 16 residues. The entire variable domain, with the rest obtained from reference TRBV5-4 and TRBJ2-1, is as follows: ETGVTQSPTHLIKTRGQQVTLRCSSQSGHNTVSWYQQALGQGPQFIFQYYREEENGRGNFPPRFSGLQFPNYSSELNVNALELDDSALYLCASSLGAGGPRNEQFFGPGTRLTVL.